A selection of T cell receptor beta chains follows, all from one sample in a study of cytomegalovirus exposure and HLA in healthy donors. Produced via immunoSEQ multiplex PCR; TCRdb's table is partial and in-frame only. The sample carries under 100,000 clones, around 79% recorded once. Input material: PBMCs. The origin of the receptors is a man younger than 35 in good health and CMV-seropositive. Both conserved end residues are part of each CDR3. A D gene is named only where the DNA matches it firmly. Rows give clone size only sometimes, using once, few, many, or a class for an expanded clone.

CDR3 length: 17; J gene: TRBJ2-6; clone size: few; D gene: TRBD1; V gene: TRBV7-2; CDR3 protein: CASRTIQGAGGANVLTF; CDR3 DNA: TGTGCCAGCAGAACAATACAGGGGGCGGGTGGGGCCAACGTCCTGACTTTC
CDR3 length: 11; J gene: TRBJ2-3; clone size: NA; D gene: NA; V gene: TRBV29-1; CDR3 protein: CSVAEGDTQYF; CDR3 DNA: TGCAGCGTTGCCGAGGGAGATACGCAGTATTTT
CDR3 length: 16; J gene: TRBJ1-1; clone size: NA; D gene: NA; V gene: TRBV25-1; CDR3 protein: CASSGGWGGVNTEAFF; CDR3 DNA: TGTGCCAGCAGTGGGGGGTGGGGAGGGGTGAACACTGAAGCTTTCTTT
CDR3 length: 10; J gene: TRBJ2-1; clone size: NA; D gene: NA; V gene: TRBV20-1; CDR3 protein: CSATRNEQFF; CDR3 DNA: TGCAGTGCTACTAGGAATGAGCAGTTCTTC
CDR3 length: 16; J gene: TRBJ2-1; clone size: NA; D gene: TRBD2; V gene: TRBV5-1; CDR3 protein: CASSPPPLAVYNEQFF; CDR3 DNA: TGCGCCAGCAGCCCCCCTCCACTAGCGGTCTACAATGAGCAGTTCTTC
CDR3 length: 15; J gene: TRBJ1-2; clone size: NA; D gene: TRBD1; V gene: TRBV6-1; CDR3 protein: CASSPGTGGNYGYTF; CDR3 DNA: TGTGCCAGCAGCCCCGGGACAGGGGGCAACTATGGCTACACCTTC
CDR3 length: 14; J gene: TRBJ1-2; clone size: NA; D gene: TRBD1; V gene: TRBV6-5; CDR3 protein: CASSYRRGPRGYTF; CDR3 DNA: TGTGCCAGCAGTTACCGCAGGGGGCCTCGGGGCTACACCTTC
CDR3 length: 14; J gene: TRBJ1-2; clone size: NA; D gene: NA; V gene: TRBV9; CDR3 protein: CASSPASANYGYTF; CDR3 DNA: TGTGCCAGCAGCCCAGCGAGCGCTAACTATGGCTACACCTTC
CDR3 length: 13; J gene: TRBJ2-7; clone size: NA; D gene: NA; V gene: TRBV29-1; CDR3 protein: CSVVAVSSYEQYF; CDR3 DNA: TGCAGCGTTGTGGCGGTGAGCTCCTACGAGCAGTACTTC
CDR3 length: 15; J gene: TRBJ1-5; clone size: NA; D gene: NA; V gene: TRBV1; CDR3 protein: CTSSRPTGDDQPQHF; CDR3 DNA: TGCACCAGCAGCCGACCGACAGGGGATGACCAGCCCCAGCATTTT
CDR3 length: 16; J gene: TRBJ2-3; clone size: NA; D gene: TRBD2; V gene: TRBV7-2; CDR3 protein: CASSLAGGRAGDTQYF; CDR3 DNA: TGTGCCAGCAGCTTAGCCGGCGGGAGGGCCGGGGATACGCAGTATTTT
CDR3 length: 11; J gene: TRBJ2-5; clone size: NA; D gene: NA; V gene: TRBV20-1; CDR3 protein: CSAGAVTPQYF; CDR3 DNA: TGCAGTGCTGGGGCCGTTACTCCCCAGTACTTC
CDR3 length: 14; J gene: TRBJ1-1; clone size: few; D gene: TRBD1; V gene: TRBV7-9; CDR3 protein: CASNPRGLGTEAFF; CDR3 DNA: TGTGCCAGCAACCCTAGGGGGCTAGGCACTGAAGCTTTCTTT
CDR3 length: 13; J gene: TRBJ1-2; clone size: once; D gene: NA; V gene: TRBV7-9; CDR3 protein: CASSLGRGYGYTF; CDR3 DNA: TGTGCCAGCAGCTTAGGACGGGGCTATGGCTACACCTTC
CDR3 length: 18; J gene: TRBJ2-3; clone size: NA; D gene: TRBD2; V gene: TRBV5-1; CDR3 protein: CASRGAVAGPARTDTQYF; CDR3 DNA: TGCGCCAGCAGAGGCGCGGTAGCGGGGCCGGCCCGCACAGATACGCAGTATTTT
CDR3 length: 13; J gene: TRBJ2-7; clone size: NA; D gene: TRBD1; V gene: TRBV9; CDR3 protein: CASSAGQGAEQYF; CDR3 DNA: TGTGCCAGCAGCGCGGGACAGGGGGCCGAGCAGTACTTC
CDR3 length: 14; J gene: TRBJ2-7; clone size: NA; D gene: NA; V gene: TRBV18; CDR3 protein: CASSPSRTTYEQYF; CDR3 DNA: TGTGCCAGCTCCCCTTCGAGGACTACCTACGAGCAGTACTTC
CDR3 length: 17; J gene: TRBJ2-6; clone size: NA; D gene: NA; V gene: TRBV11-2; CDR3 protein: CASSPLRGGTGANVLTF; CDR3 DNA: TGTGCCAGCAGCCCCCTGCGTGGAGGGACCGGGGCCAACGTCCTGACTTTC
CDR3 length: 15; J gene: TRBJ1-5; clone size: NA; D gene: NA; V gene: TRBV28; CDR3 protein: CASSLGGWGNQPQHF; CDR3 DNA: TGTGCCAGCAGTTTAGGAGGGTGGGGCAATCAGCCCCAGCATTTT
CDR3 length: 13; J gene: TRBJ1-1; clone size: few; D gene: NA; V gene: TRBV28; CDR3 protein: CASFRQGKTEAFF; CDR3 DNA: TGTGCCAGTTTTCGGCAGGGGAAGACTGAAGCTTTCTTT
CDR3 length: 14; J gene: TRBJ2-3; clone size: once; D gene: NA; V gene: TRBV2; CDR3 protein: CASMGGRITDTQYF; CDR3 DNA: TGTGCCAGCATGGGAGGAAGGATTACAGATACGCAGTATTTT
CDR3 length: 15; J gene: TRBJ2-7; clone size: NA; D gene: TRBD2; V gene: TRBV7-9; CDR3 protein: CASSLGREGRVEQYF; CDR3 DNA: TGTGCCAGCAGCTTAGGGCGGGAGGGCCGTGTCGAGCAGTACTTC
CDR3 length: 11; J gene: TRBJ2-1; clone size: NA; D gene: NA; V gene: TRBV7-8; CDR3 protein: CASSLVREQFF; CDR3 DNA: TGTGCCAGCAGCTTAGTTCGGGAGCAGTTCTTC
CDR3 length: 14; J gene: TRBJ2-5; clone size: NA; D gene: TRBD2; V gene: TRBV2; CDR3 protein: CASTSLAGFETQYF; CDR3 DNA: TGTGCCAGCACTTCACTAGCGGGTTTTGAGACCCAGTACTTC
CDR3 length: 13; J gene: TRBJ2-7; clone size: NA; D gene: TRBD2; V gene: TRBV29-1; CDR3 protein: CSVEGSGTYEQYF; CDR3 DNA: TGCAGCGTTGAAGGTAGCGGGACCTACGAGCAGTACTTC
CDR3 length: 16; J gene: TRBJ2-1; clone size: NA; D gene: TRBD2; V gene: TRBV4-2; CDR3 protein: CAGSRLAGGVYNEQFF; CDR3 DNA: TGTGCCGGCTCTCGACTAGCGGGAGGGGTTTACAATGAGCAGTTCTTC
CDR3 length: 16; J gene: TRBJ2-5; clone size: NA; D gene: TRBD2; V gene: TRBV29-1; CDR3 protein: CSVETSGSGPPETQYF; CDR3 DNA: TGCAGCGTTGAAACTAGCGGGAGTGGGCCCCCAGAGACCCAGTACTTC
CDR3 length: 11; J gene: TRBJ2-7; clone size: NA; D gene: NA; V gene: TRBV20-1; CDR3 protein: CSARDQDEQYF; CDR3 DNA: TGCAGTGCTAGAGATCAGGACGAGCAGTACTTC
CDR3 length: 15; J gene: TRBJ2-7; clone size: once; D gene: NA; V gene: TRBV7-9; CDR3 protein: CASSLAGEPSYEQYF; CDR3 DNA: TGTGCCAGCAGCTTAGCTGGGGAGCCCTCCTACGAGCAGTACTTC
CDR3 length: 13; J gene: TRBJ1-2; clone size: NA; D gene: TRBD1; V gene: TRBV6-5; CDR3 protein: CASGVEGAFGYTF; CDR3 DNA: TGTGCCAGCGGCGTTGAGGGGGCCTTTGGCTACACCTTC
CDR3 length: 13; J gene: TRBJ1-5; clone size: NA; D gene: NA; V gene: TRBV10-3; CDR3 protein: CAISRDSNQPQHF; CDR3 DNA: TGTGCCATCTCCCGGGACTCCAATCAGCCCCAGCATTTT
CDR3 length: 15; J gene: TRBJ2-7; clone size: once; D gene: NA; V gene: TRBV14; CDR3 protein: CASSQGFPGAYEQYF; CDR3 DNA: TGTGCCAGCAGCCAAGGGTTCCCAGGGGCCTACGAGCAGTACTTC
CDR3 length: 15; J gene: TRBJ2-3; clone size: NA; D gene: NA; V gene: TRBV7-9; CDR3 protein: CASSLTSGPTDTQYF; CDR3 DNA: TGTGCCAGCAGCTTAACAAGCGGACCCACAGATACGCAGTATTTT